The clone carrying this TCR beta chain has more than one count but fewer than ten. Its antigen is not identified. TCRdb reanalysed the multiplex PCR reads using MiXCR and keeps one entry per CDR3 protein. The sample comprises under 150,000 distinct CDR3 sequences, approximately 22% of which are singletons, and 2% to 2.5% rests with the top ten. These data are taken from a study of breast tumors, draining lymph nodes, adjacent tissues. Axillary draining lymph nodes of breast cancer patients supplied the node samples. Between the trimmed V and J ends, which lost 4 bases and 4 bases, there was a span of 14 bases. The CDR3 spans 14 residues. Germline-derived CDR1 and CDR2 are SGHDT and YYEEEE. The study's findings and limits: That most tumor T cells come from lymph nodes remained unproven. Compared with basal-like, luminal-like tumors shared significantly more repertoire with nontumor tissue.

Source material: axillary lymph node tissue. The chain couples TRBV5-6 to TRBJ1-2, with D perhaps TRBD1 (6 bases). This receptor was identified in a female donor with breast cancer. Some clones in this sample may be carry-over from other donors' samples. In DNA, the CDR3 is TGTGCCAGCAGCCCGGGACAAGGGTTCTATGGCTACACCTTC. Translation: CASSPGQGFYGYTF.